What follows is one TCR beta chain and its context. As yet, its antigen is unknown. The CDR3 length is 16 residues. Germline V gene data show CDR1 as LGHNA and CDR2 as YSLEER. Germline trimming cut 2 bases from V and 8 bases from J; bases unmatched to any gene: 9. The data originate from a study of cytomegalovirus exposure and HLA in healthy donors. Study results and limitations: Being indistinguishable, some V segments were excluded, TRBV6-2 and TRBV6-3 among them. In a later analysis, TCR beta V- and J-gene trimming was associated with a missense DCLRE1C variant. When the data were analyzed later, several of the most significant clusters appeared to be linked to common viral pathogens.

The PCR was carried out with 60 Vbeta primers and 13 Jbeta primers. The data were produced by immunoSEQ multiplex PCR, yet TCRdb's version contains in-frame clones alone and is incomplete. The sample shows 100,000 to 150,000 clones, approximately 17% of them seen only once. The chain joins TRBV4-3 to TRBJ2-2; 9 bases are shared with TRBD1. Sequencing was carried out using PBMCs. This TCR came from a female donor in good health and CMV-seropositive. Written as DNA, the CDR3 is TGCGCCAGCAGCCAACTTCTACAGGGGGCAGCGGGGGAGCTGTTTTTT. This translates into CASSQLLQGAAGELFF.